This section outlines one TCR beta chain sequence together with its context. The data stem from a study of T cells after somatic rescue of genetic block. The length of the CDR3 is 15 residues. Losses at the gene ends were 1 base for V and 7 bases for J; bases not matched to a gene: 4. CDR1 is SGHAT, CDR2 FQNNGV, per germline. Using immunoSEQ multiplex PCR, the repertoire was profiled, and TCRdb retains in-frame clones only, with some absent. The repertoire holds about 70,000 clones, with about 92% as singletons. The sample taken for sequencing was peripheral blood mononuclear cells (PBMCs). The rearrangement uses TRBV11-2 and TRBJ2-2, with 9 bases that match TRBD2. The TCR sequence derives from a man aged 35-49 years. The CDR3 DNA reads TGTGCCAGCAGCTTAGTAGCGGGAGCCAACGGGGAGCTGTTTTTT. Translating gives CASSLVAGANGELFF.